These T cell receptor beta chains were read from a single sample in a study of T and B cells in COVID-19 patients. TCRdb reprocessed the multiplex PCR reads via MiXCR and lists one record per CDR3 protein. The sample consists of roughly 3,300 distinct CDR3 sequences, under 30% of them appearing once. The sequencing sample was made of blood. The receptors come from a human donor with active COVID-19. Each CDR3 is given with its conserved first and last residue. The order of the fields is clone size, V gene, CDR3 length, J gene, D gene, CDR3 protein, CDR3 DNA. The D gene is left open where the match is weak. Some rows have no size entry. The others give once, few or many, or a class for an expanded clone.

medium-sized	TRBV12-3/TRBV12-4	15	TRBJ1-2	-	CASSLVFPRDYGYTF	TGTGCCAGCAGTTTAGTCTTCCCCCGGGACTATGGCTACACCTTC
-	TRBV14	14	TRBJ1-1	-	CASSSGAANTEAFF	TGTGCCAGCAGTTCAGGGGCCGCGAACACTGAAGCTTTCTTT
-	TRBV20-1	13	TRBJ2-1	TRBD1	CSAPRQGRDEQFF	TGCAGTGCTCCTCGACAGGGGCGGGATGAGCAGTTCTTC
-	TRBV29-1	11	TRBJ1-1	TRBD1	CSAGTGWQAFF	TGCAGCGCCGGGACAGGGTGGCAAGCTTTCTTT
medium-sized	TRBV30	18	TRBJ1-6	TRBD1	CAWSPGTGDYPYNSPLHF	TGTGCCTGGAGTCCCGGGACAGGGGATTACCCCTATAATTCACCCCTCCACTTT
few	TRBV11-3	14	TRBJ2-2	-	CASSLGQYTGELFF	TGTGCCAGCAGCTTAGGACAGTACACCGGGGAGCTGTTTTTT
medium-sized	TRBV19	15	TRBJ1-5	-	CASSIDGGGLQPQHF	TGTGCCAGTAGTATAGATGGTGGTGGCCTCCAGCCCCAGCATTTT
few	TRBV5-1	17	TRBJ2-3	TRBD2	CASSLGRSAGVVDTQYF	TGCGCCAGCAGCTTGGGCCGCTCAGCGGGGGTGGTGGATACGCAGTATTTT
once	TRBV20-1	20	TRBJ2-1	TRBD2	CSARELRLAGDLSSYNEQFF	TGCAGTGCTAGAGAACTCAGACTAGCGGGGGACCTGAGCTCCTACAATGAGCAGTTCTTC
medium-sized	TRBV15	15	TRBJ2-1	TRBD1	CATSRERTGDGEQFF	TGTGCCACCAGCAGAGAAAGGACAGGGGACGGTGAGCAGTTCTTC
-	TRBV7-2	17	TRBJ2-1	-	CASSLSYVRGAGNELFF	TGTGCCAGCAGCTTATCTTATGTAAGGGGGGCCGGCAATGAGCTGTTCTTC
-	TRBV12-3/TRBV12-4	13	TRBJ1-1	-	CASRVQGPAEAFF	TGTGCCAGCAGGGTTCAGGGCCCAGCTGAAGCTTTCTTT
medium-sized	TRBV19	14	TRBJ2-7	TRBD1	CASSIPGGSNEQYF	TGTGCCAGTAGTATCCCAGGGGGTTCCAACGAGCAGTACTTC
few	TRBV12-3/TRBV12-4	17	TRBJ1-6	-	CASSRVRGGSYNSPLHF	TGTGCCAGCAGTAGGGTACGGGGAGGATCTTACAATTCACCCCTCCACTTT
-	TRBV20-1	17	TRBJ2-3	TRBD2	CSATKVTSEDFTDTQYF	TGCAGTGCTACTAAGGTGACTAGCGAGGATTTCACAGATACGCAGTATTTT
medium-sized	TRBV10-3	14	TRBJ2-5	TRBD1	CAISSGQGVETQYF	TGTGCCATCAGCTCGGGACAGGGAGTAGAGACCCAGTACTTC
medium-sized	TRBV6-5	16	TRBJ2-7	TRBD2	CASSRGASGGSYEQYF	TGTGCCAGCAGTCGAGGGGCTAGCGGGGGCTCCTACGAGCAGTACTTC
medium-sized	TRBV5-6	15	TRBJ2-7	TRBD1	CASTSLTGQIYEQYF	TGTGCCAGCACCTCTTTGACAGGGCAGATTTACGAGCAGTACTTC
once	TRBV13	15	TRBJ2-1	TRBD2	CASSTSGGNYNEQFF	TGTGCCAGCAGTACTAGCGGGGGGAACTACAATGAGCAGTTCTTC
medium-sized	TRBV6-1	15	TRBJ1-6	-	CASSPYRRDNSPLHF	TGTGCCAGCAGTCCCTACCGCCGGGATAATTCACCCCTCCACTTT
medium-sized	TRBV19	14	TRBJ1-2	TRBD1	CASSTPGTVYGYTF	TGTGCCAGTAGTACCCCTGGGACAGTCTATGGCTACACCTTC
medium-sized	TRBV6-2/TRBV6-3	15	TRBJ2-1	-	CASSYAGGSYNEQFF	TGTGCCAGCAGTTACGCCGGGGGTTCCTACAATGAGCAGTTCTTC